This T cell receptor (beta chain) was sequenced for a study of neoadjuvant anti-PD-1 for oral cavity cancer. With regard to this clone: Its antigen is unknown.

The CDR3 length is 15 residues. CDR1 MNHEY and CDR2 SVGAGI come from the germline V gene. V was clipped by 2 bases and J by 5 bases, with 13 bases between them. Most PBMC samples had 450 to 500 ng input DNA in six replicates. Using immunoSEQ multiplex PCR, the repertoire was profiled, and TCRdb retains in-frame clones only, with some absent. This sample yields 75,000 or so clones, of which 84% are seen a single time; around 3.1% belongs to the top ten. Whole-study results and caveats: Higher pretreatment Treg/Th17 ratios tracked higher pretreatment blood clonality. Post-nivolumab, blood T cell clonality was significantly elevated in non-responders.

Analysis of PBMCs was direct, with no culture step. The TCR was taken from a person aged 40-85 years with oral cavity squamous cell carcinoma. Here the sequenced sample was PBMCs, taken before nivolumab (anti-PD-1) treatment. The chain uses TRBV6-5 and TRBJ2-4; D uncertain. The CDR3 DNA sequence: TGTGCCAGCAGTTACGCGTTCTCCGGAGAAAACATTCAGTACTTC. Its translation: CASSYAFSGENIQYF.